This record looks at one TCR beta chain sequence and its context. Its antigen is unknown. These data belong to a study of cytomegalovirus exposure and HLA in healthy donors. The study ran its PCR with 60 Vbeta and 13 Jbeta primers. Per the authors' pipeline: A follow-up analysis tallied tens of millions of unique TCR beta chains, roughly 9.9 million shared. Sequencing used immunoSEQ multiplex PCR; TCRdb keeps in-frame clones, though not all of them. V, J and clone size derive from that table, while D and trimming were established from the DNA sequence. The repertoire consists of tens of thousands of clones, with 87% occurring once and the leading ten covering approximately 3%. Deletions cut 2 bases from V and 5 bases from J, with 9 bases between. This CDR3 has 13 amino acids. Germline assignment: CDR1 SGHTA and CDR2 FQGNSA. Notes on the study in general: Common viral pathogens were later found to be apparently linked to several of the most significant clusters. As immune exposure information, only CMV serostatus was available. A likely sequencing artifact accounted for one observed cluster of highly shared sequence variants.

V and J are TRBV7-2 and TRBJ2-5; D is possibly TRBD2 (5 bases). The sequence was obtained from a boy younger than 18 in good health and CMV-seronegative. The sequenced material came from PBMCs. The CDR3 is CASSLLLAETQYF. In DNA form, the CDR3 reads TGTGCCAGCAGCTTACTGTTAGCGGAGACCCAGTACTTC. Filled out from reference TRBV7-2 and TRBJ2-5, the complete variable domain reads GAGVSQSPSNKVTEKGKDVELRCDPISGHTALYWYRQSLGQGLEFLIYFQGNSAPDKSGLPSDRFSAERTGGSVSTLTIQRTQQEDSAVYLCASSLLLAETQYFGPGTRLLVL.